A selection of T cell receptor beta chains follows, all from one sample in a study of blood T cell repertoires in COVID-19. Clones were sequenced by immunoSEQ multiplex PCR, and TCRdb holds only the in-frame ones, with some missing. In the table there are more than 250,000 clones, 85% to 90% of which are singletons. The sequenced material came from PBMCs or T cells enriched from blood (not recorded which). The receptors here all came from a woman under 30 who had recovered from COVID-19. The conserved cysteine and the conserved F or W are not part of the CDR3 here.

TRBJ1-2 TRBV7-3 ASSSRTTEHYYGYT
TRBJ2-1 TRBV12-3/TRBV12-4 ASSLELASEQF
TRBJ2-1 TRBV28 ASSLGISGSNEQF
TRBJ1-1 TRBV13 ASSLRAEPGTEAF
TRBJ1-2 TRBV19 ASSIDRGTGYGYT
TRBJ1-2 TRBV30 AWRKTTTGGDGYT
TRBJ2-3 TRBV7-3 ASSLGTSGRDTQY
TRBJ1-2 TRBV10-1 ASSATVDGAYGYT
TRBJ1-1 TRBV30 AWSATKNTEAF
TRBJ2-3 TRBV25-1 ASSVADTQY
TRBJ1-1 TRBV3-1/TRBV3-2 ASSQGGQGISEAF
TRBJ2-1 TRBV7-9 ASSLLGGNEQF
TRBJ2-3 TRBV30 AQAAGGADTQY